Presented here are 22 T cell receptor beta chains from one specimen sequenced in a study of CD8 T cells in ankylosing spondylitis. In TCRdb, the 5' RACE reads were re-called with MiXCR into one record per CDR3 protein. This table holds fewer than 200,000 distinct CDR3 sequences, roughly 18% found once. Sequencing used blood, either unsorted or a sorted T cell fraction (not recorded which). The receptor set was obtained from a male donor aged 10 to 35 with ankylosing spondylitis or in good health (not recorded which).

This clonotype was detected only a few times. This chain joins TRBV23-1 and TRBJ2-1; D gene uncertain. TRBV23-1 counts as an open reading frame of uncertain function. The V end was cut by 8 bases, the J end by 14 bases, with 7 bases between. CDR3 length: 8 amino acids. The DNA of the CDR3 is TGCGCCAGCGTGGTCAAGTTCTTC. It is translated as CASVVKFF.

This clonotype was detected ten times or more. The chain uses TRBV7-6 and TRBJ2-1; 8 nucleotides align to TRBD2. Trimming took 5 bases from V and 0 from J; bases not matched to a gene: 9. There are 17 residues in the CDR3. Per germline, CDR1 SGHVS and CDR2 FNYEAQ. As DNA, the CDR3 is TGTGCCAGCAGCCACCGGGAGGGCCTACTCTCCTACAATGAGCAGTTCTTC. Amino acids: CASSHREGLLSYNEQFF.

This clonotype occurred many times. The genes are TRBV11-2 and TRBJ2-3, with 7 bases that match TRBD2. The CDR3 is 13 residues long. Trimming at V came to 5 bases and at J to 9 bases, leaving 8 bases not matched to a gene. Germline CDR1 reads SGHAT; CDR2 reads FQNNGV. The CDR3 sequence: CASSPTSISTQYF. The CDR3 bases are TGTGCCAGCAGCCCGACTAGCATCTCGACGCAGTATTTT.

DNA of the CDR3: TGTGCCACCAGTGACCGGGACAGGGAGTCAAATGAGCAGTTCTTC. It codes for CATSDRDRESNEQFF. J is TRBJ2-1 and V is TRBV24-1, with 9 positions matching TRBD1. The CDR3 is 15 residues long. Germline V gives CDR1 KGHDR, CDR2 SFDVKD. V shed 4 bases and J 7 bases; nucleotides not matched to a gene: 7.

J is TRBJ2-5 and V is TRBV30, with a weak D call TRBD2 (5 bases). Trimming left V 3 bases short and J 4 bases short, with 21 bases between. CDR3 length: 16 amino acids. Germline values: CDR1 GTSNPN, CDR2 SVGIG (reference sequence). The chain's CDR3 is CAWSKGGWASRETQYF. Written as DNA, the CDR3 is TGTGCCTGGAGCAAGGGCGGGTGGGCTAGCAGAGAGACCCAGTACTTC.

In its sample, this clonotype was seen a few times. The J gene is TRBJ2-1, the V gene TRBV20-1; D gene unclear. Trimming removed 6 bases from V and 5 bases from J, with 14 bases in between. Germline CDR1 is DFQATT and CDR2 is SNEGSKA (reference sequence). This CDR3 region has 13 residues. Here the CDR3 DNA reads TGCAGTGCCTCCAGGTTTGCGAACAATGAGCAGTTCTTC. It yields the protein CSASRFANNEQFF.

The table lists this clonotype with many counts. This chain uses TRBV20-1 with TRBJ2-3; 12 bases align to TRBD2. Germline V gene sequence: CDR1 DFQATT, CDR2 SNEGSKA (reference sequence). The V and J ends lost 1 base and 3 bases, in that order; junction bases with no gene match: 5. This CDR3 spans 16 amino acids. The DNA for the CDR3 is TGCAGTGCTAGAGGGACTAGCGGGGCCAAAACAGATACGCAGTATTTT. Protein product: CSARGTSGAKTDTQYF.

This clonotype was recorded many times. J is TRBJ2-5 and V is TRBV12-3 or TRBV12-4; D is unresolved. V shed 7 bases and J shed 0 bases, with 9 bases lying between them. CDR3 length: 13 amino acids. The CDR3 DNA reads TGTGCCAGCAACTTCAAGCACCAAGAGACCCAGTACTTC. This codes for CASNFKHQETQYF.

This clonotype was seen at least ten times. The rearrangement joins TRBV5-1 to TRBJ2-7; the match to TRBD2 covers 8 bases. The length of the CDR3 is 14 residues. CDR1 SGHRS and CDR2 YFSETQ come from the germline V gene. Unmatched junction bases numbered 9, after V lost 5 bases and J lost 5 bases. In DNA, the CDR3 is TGCGCCAGCAGTATAGCGGGGTCGGGAGACGAGCAGTACGTC. This codes for CASSIAGSGDEQYV.

This clonotype was picked up many times. The chain couples TRBV24-1 to TRBJ2-3, with D possibly being TRBD1 (6 bases). Germline assignment: CDR1 KGHDR and CDR2 SFDVKD. The CDR3 length is 13 residues. V was trimmed by 9 bases and J by 1 base, leaving 10 bases between them. The CDR3 nucleotides are TGTGCCACCCGGCCAGGGGGCACAGATACGCAGTATTTT. Translated: CATRPGGTDTQYF.

The genes are TRBV29-1 and TRBJ2-7, with 7 nucleotides matching TRBD2. The CDR3 covers 14 residues. The trim removed 8 bases at V and 0 bases at J, leaving 10 bases unmatched. Germline CDR1 reads SQVTM; CDR2 reads ANQGSEA. The DNA of the CDR3 is TGCAGCATCACGGGGGGAAAGGGCTCCTACGAGCAGTACTTC. Its protein is CSITGGKGSYEQYF.

The chain has TRBV10-3 and TRBJ2-3; D remains unclear. V gave up 8 bases and J gave up 2 bases, with 17 bases separating them. The CDR3 sequence is 15 residues long. Germline values: CDR1 ENHRY, CDR2 SYGVKD. Written as DNA, the CDR3 is TGTGCCATCGCAAAGTTGGGGATCGCCACAGATACGCAGTATTTT. This codes for CAIAKLGIATDTQYF.

This clonotype was counted at least ten times. This chain connects TRBV11-2 to TRBJ2-5; TRBD1 is a possible D gene (6 bases). Trimming pared 6 bases from V and 0 bases from J, leaving 11 bases between. The CDR3 length is 14 residues. CDR1 and CDR2 from the germline V gene are SGHAT and FQNNGV. For the CDR3, the DNA is TGTGCCAGCAGGGACAGCCCGTACCAAGAGACCCAGTACTTC. It translates to CASRDSPYQETQYF. The variable domain in full, completed from reference TRBV11-2 and TRBJ2-5, reads EAGVAQSPRYKIIEKRQSVAFWCNPISGHATLYWYQQILGQGPKLLIQFQNNGVVDDSQLPKDRFSAERLKGVDSTLKIQPAKLEDSAVYLCASRDSPYQETQYFGPGTRLLVL.

This clonotype was seen at least ten times. Sequence at one end of the junction differs from germline and may be a read error. The rearrangement uses TRBV12-3 or TRBV12-4 and TRBJ1-1, with 7 bases that match TRBD1. This CDR3 contains 14 residues. This CDR3 is CASRLGGPNTEAFF. The CDR3 DNA is TGTGCCAGCAGGTTAGGGGGCCCGAACACTGAAGCTTTCTTT.

V gene TRBV4-3 combines with J gene TRBJ2-7, with 13 positions matching TRBD2. The CDR3 totals 18 residues. The V and J ends lost 8 bases and 7 bases, in that order; junction bases with no gene match: 20. The germline V gene encodes CDR1 LGHNA and CDR2 YSLEER. CDR3 in amino acids: CASGGGETSGRPIWEQYF. Here the CDR3 DNA reads TGCGCCAGCGGAGGGGGAGAGACTAGCGGGAGGCCCATTTGGGAGCAGTACTTC.

This clonotype has ten or more counts. The chain links TRBV20-1 to TRBJ2-3; 10 positions agree with TRBD2. The junction had 16 bases not matched to a gene; V was cut back by 3 bases and J by 4 bases. Per the germline V gene, CDR1 is DFQATT and CDR2 is SNEGSKA (reference sequence). The CDR3 consists of 18 residues. The CDR3 DNA sequence: TGCAGTGCTAGCCTAGACACTCAAGCGGGAGGGCGCCCAGATACGCAGTATTTT. This sequence encodes CSASLDTQAGGRPDTQYF.

This clonotype was picked up many times. The gene calls are TRBV24-1 and TRBJ2-5; 8 bases fit TRBD1. Germline V gene data show CDR1 as KGHDR and CDR2 as SFDVKD. Trimming at V came to 0 bases and at J to 4 bases, leaving 3 bases not matched to a gene. The CDR3 is made up of 15 amino acids. This CDR3 is CATSDLGTGIETQYF. The CDR3 DNA follows: TGTGCCACCAGTGATTTGGGGACAGGAATAGAGACCCAGTACTTC.

This clonotype was counted at least ten times. The V gene is TRBV5-4, the J gene TRBJ2-5; a possible D gene is TRBD1 (5 bases). V lost 0 bases, J lost 5 bases, and 14 bases lay in between. CDR3 length: 15 amino acids. Germline V gives CDR1 SGHNT, CDR2 YYREEE (reference sequence). CDR3 nucleotide sequence: TGTGCCAGCAGCTTGGGGACAAAGGGGAAGGAGACCCAGTACTTC. Translating gives CASSLGTKGKETQYF.

The V and J genes are TRBV12-5 and TRBJ2-7; TRBD2 aligns across 7 bases. This CDR3 is 13 amino acids long. Losses at the gene ends were 7 bases for V and 5 bases for J; bases not matched to a gene: 8. Germline V gives CDR1 LGHNT, CDR2 FRNRAP. CDR3 sequence reads: CASAGQGLNEQYV. CDR3 sequence (DNA): TGTGCTAGTGCGGGCCAGGGACTAAACGAGCAGTACGTC.

This clonotype occurred many times. The J gene is TRBJ2-2, the V gene TRBV6-5; D is perhaps TRBD1 (6 bases). V lost 6 bases, J lost 3 bases, and 14 bases lay in between. This CDR3 spans 15 amino acids. The germline V gene encodes CDR1 MNHEY and CDR2 SVGAGI. CDR3 in DNA: TGTGCCAGCAGCTCCCGGACAGTGTACACCGGGGAGCTGTTTTTT. Translated: CASSSRTVYTGELFF.

The chain combines TRBV12-3 or TRBV12-4 with TRBJ2-5, with a weak D call TRBD2 (5 bases). Trimming took 3 bases from V and 5 from J, leaving 13 bases between them. The CDR3 runs 14 residues. CDR3 amino acids: CASSFSGSLETQYF. The CDR3 coding sequence is TGTGCCAGCAGTTTTAGTGGGAGTTTGGAGACCCAGTACTTC.

This clonotype was counted at least ten times. The V and J genes are TRBV27 and TRBJ2-3, with 9 bases identical to TRBD2. Trimming cost V 4 bases and J 9 bases; bases outside gene matches: 17. Germline CDR1 MNHEY, CDR2 SMNVEV (reference sequence). The CDR3 is made up of 17 amino acids. Here the CDR3 DNA reads TGTGCCAGCAGTTCTTGGGGAAGTCACGAAGCGGGAGGAACGCAGTATTTT. Its protein product is CASSSWGSHEAGGTQYF.